Below, 26 T cell receptor beta chains from the same sample are listed, as sequenced in a study of CD8 T cells in Susac syndrome. Reverse transcription of 0.5 to 1 ug RNA was performed with random hexamers. TCRdb itself ran the immunoSEQ multiplex PCR reads through MiXCR, one entry per CDR3 protein. The sample has about 190,000 distinct CDR3 sequences; over 90% are singletons. The specimen sequenced was CD8+ T cells from PBMCs. The source is a human donor with Susac syndrome.

CDR3 sequence (DNA): TGTGCCAGCAGTGCCTCGGGGCGCACTGAAGCTTTCTTT. This translates into CASSASGRTEAFF. The chain combines TRBV6-5 with TRBJ1-1; perhaps TRBD1 as D (5 bases). Germline CDR1 is MNHEY and CDR2 is SVGAGI. The CDR3 is 13 residues long. V dropped 5 bases and J dropped 4 bases, with 11 bases sitting between them.

The rearrangement links TRBV15 to TRBJ2-5; a possible D gene is TRBD1 (8 bases). Germline-derived CDR1 and CDR2 are LNHNV and YYDKDF (reference sequence). This CDR3 is built from 16 residues. Trimming took 7 bases from V and 2 from J, leaving 20 bases between them. CDR3 coding DNA: TGTGCCACCAACCCGGGGGGCAGGGGGCAGCAAGAGACCCAGTACTTC. Translating gives CATNPGGRGQQETQYF. Supplemented by reference TRBV15 and TRBJ2-5, the full variable domain reads DAMVIQNPRYQVTQFGKPVTLSCSQTLNHNVMYWYQQKSSQAPKLLFHYYDKDFNNEADTPDNFQSRRPNTSFCFLDIRSPGLGDTAMYLCATNPGGRGQQETQYFGPGTRLLVL.

The chain recombines TRBV9 with TRBJ2-7; 10 bases line up with TRBD1. Unmatched junction bases numbered 4, after V lost 2 bases and J lost 5 bases. From germline, CDR1 is SGDLS and CDR2 YYNGEE. The CDR3 sequence is 14 residues long. The DNA for the CDR3 is TGTGCCAGCAGCGTGGGACAGGGGAACCACGAGCAGTACTTC. It yields the protein CASSVGQGNHEQYF. The variable domain in full, with the rest retrieved from reference TRBV9 and TRBJ2-7, is DSGVTQTPKHLITATGQRVTLRCSPRSGDLSVYWYQQSLDQGLQFLIQYYNGEERAKGNILERFSAQQFPDLHSELNLSSLELGDSALYFCASSVGQGNHEQYFGPGTRLTVT.

The CDR3 protein is CASTERSTEAFF. CDR3 coding DNA: TGTGCCAGCACCGAGAGGAGTACTGAAGCTTTCTTT. The gene calls are TRBV6-5 and TRBJ1-1; the D is unclear. The CDR3 contains 12 residues. V was trimmed by 7 bases and J by 5 bases, leaving 11 bases between them. Germline assignment: CDR1 MNHEY and CDR2 SVGAGI.

CDR3 coding DNA: TGCGCCAGCAGCCAAGTTTTGGGCAGGCCGAACTACGAGCAGTACTTC. Protein product: CASSQVLGRPNYEQYF. The V call is TRBV4-1, the J call TRBJ2-7, with D uncertain. Germline V lookup: CDR1 MGHRA, CDR2 YSYEKL. The CDR3 extends over 16 amino acids. Trimming pared 1 base from V and 3 bases from J, leaving 16 bases between.

The genes are TRBV12-3 or TRBV12-4 and TRBJ2-3; D gene uncertain. CDR3 length: 14 amino acids. Trimming shortened V by 6 bases and J by 1 base, and 11 bases separated the two germline ends. CDR3 protein: CASSPSVGTDTQYF. CDR3 in DNA: TGTGCCAGCAGCCCCTCGGTTGGCACAGATACGCAGTATTTT.

The V gene is TRBV4-1, the J gene TRBJ1-2; 8 positions match TRBD1. In germline, CDR1 is MGHRA, CDR2 YSYEKL. The length of the CDR3 is 15 residues. V lost 0 bases to trimming and J lost 5 bases; unmatched junction nucleotides: 5. The CDR3, as DNA: TGCGCCAGCAGCCAAGACAGGGGGCTACAGTATGGCTACACCTTC. Its protein is CASSQDRGLQYGYTF.

In its sample, this clonotype was seen once. The rearrangement joins TRBV24-1 to TRBJ2-1, with no clear D. Germline values: CDR1 KGHDR, CDR2 SFDVKD. The CDR3 is 15 amino acids. Trimming took off 3 bases at V and 6 bases at J, with 14 bases between the two ends. The CDR3 here is CATSDAQSFGNEQFF. DNA for the CDR3: TGTGCCACCAGTGATGCCCAGAGTTTTGGCAATGAGCAGTTCTTC.

This clonotype appeared once. The J gene is TRBJ2-1, the V gene TRBV12-5, with 16 bases that match TRBD2. Looked up from germline, CDR1 is LGHNT and CDR2 is FRNRAP. The CDR3 runs 19 residues. V lost 1 base to trimming and J lost 2 bases; unmatched junction nucleotides: 5. The CDR3 bases are TGTGCTAGTGGTTTGGCCGTCGGGACTAGCGGGAGGGCCTACAATGAGCAGTTCTTC. Protein: CASGLAVGTSGRAYNEQFF.

The chain couples TRBV29-1 to TRBJ2-1; the D gene is possibly TRBD1 (5 bases). This CDR3 region has 15 residues. Germline assignment: CDR1 SQVTM and CDR2 ANQGSEA. Trimming left V 4 bases short and J 0 bases short, with 13 bases between. CDR3 amino acids: CSVGVTGSSYNEQFF. CDR3 coding DNA: TGCAGCGTTGGGGTTACAGGAAGCTCCTACAATGAGCAGTTCTTC.

The chain carries TRBV7-2 and TRBJ1-5; D remains unclear. With 1 base removed from V and 6 bases from J, the gap between germline ends came to 13 bases. The CDR3 sequence is 15 residues long. Germline V lookup: CDR1 SGHTA, CDR2 FQGNSA. This CDR3 is CASSLVETSRQPQHF. CDR3 in DNA: TGTGCCAGCAGCTTAGTAGAGACATCTCGTCAGCCCCAGCATTTT.

This chain connects TRBV10-3 to TRBJ1-1, with D perhaps TRBD1 (5 bases). This CDR3 contains 13 residues. V lost 5 bases to trimming and J lost 11 bases, with 18 bases between them. The germline V gene has CDR1 ENHRY and CDR2 SYGVKD. DNA for the CDR3: TGTGCCATCAGTCAGACAGACCCGCTTGTGGCTTTCTTT. It yields the protein CAISQTDPLVAFF.

This chain links TRBV7-8 with TRBJ2-2; no reliable D call. Trimming took 7 bases from V and 3 from J, leaving 6 bases between them. This CDR3 spans 12 amino acids. Per the germline V gene, CDR1 is SGHVS and CDR2 is FQNEAQ. The CDR3 region has the DNA TGTGCCAGCACTGGGTACACCGGGGAGCTGTTTTTT. It translates to CASTGYTGELFF.

This clonotype was seen more than once but under ten times. The chain combines TRBV2 with TRBJ1-1; D is unresolved. The V end was cut by 1 base, the J end by 0 bases, with 6 bases between. Germline lookup yields CDR1 SNHLY and CDR2 FYNNEI. The CDR3 is made up of 14 amino acids. CDR3 in DNA: TGTGCCAGCAGTGAAGGCCACTTGAACACTGAAGCTTTCTTT. Its protein is CASSEGHLNTEAFF.

This chain links TRBV21-1 with TRBJ1-5; the table calls TRBD1, which could not be checked here. TRBV21-1 is given as a pseudogene. The length of the CDR3 is 16 residues. Here the CDR3 DNA reads TGTGCCAGCAGCAAAGAGGACAGGGGCTTTAATCAGCCCCAGCATTTT. It is translated as CASSKEDRGFNQPQHF.

The V gene is TRBV12-3 or TRBV12-4, the J gene TRBJ1-1; no firm D call. This CDR3 has 13 amino acids. The V end was cut by 6 bases, the J end by 1 base, with 9 bases between. The CDR3, as DNA: TGTGCCAGCAGATGGACTTGGAACACTGAAGCTTTCTTT. It specifies CASRWTWNTEAFF.

The chain has TRBV30 and TRBJ1-1; no clear D gene. CDR1 GTSNPN and CDR2 SVGIG come from the germline V gene (reference sequence). V dropped 4 bases and J dropped 2 bases, with 8 bases sitting between them. This CDR3 has 12 amino acids. In DNA, the CDR3 is TGTGCCTGGAACGGGCCTAACACTGAAGCTTTCTTT. This translates into CAWNGPNTEAFF.

This clonotype came up a few times. The gene calls are TRBV29-1 and TRBJ1-4; D unclear. From germline, CDR1 is SQVTM and CDR2 ANQGSEA. The CDR3 extends over 13 amino acids. V was shortened by 6 bases and J by 6 bases, with 14 bases between the two germline ends. CDR3 amino acids: CSVLTFGDEKLFF. For the CDR3, the DNA is TGCAGCGTGCTCACTTTTGGCGATGAAAAACTGTTTTTT.

The chain combines TRBV6-1 with TRBJ2-1; D gene ambiguous. Germline values: CDR1 MNHNS, CDR2 SASEGT. The CDR3 runs 15 residues. V shed 4 bases and J shed 0 bases, with 10 bases lying between them. In nucleotides, the CDR3 is TGTGCCAGCAGTGGTATCAATCTCTCCTACAATGAGCAGTTCTTC. Amino acids: CASSGINLSYNEQFF.

The chain employs TRBV6-2 or TRBV6-3 and TRBJ1-1, with 8 bases identical to TRBD1. Looked up from germline, CDR1 is MNHEY and CDR2 is SVGEGT. CDR3 length: 11 amino acids. V dropped 11 bases and J dropped 5; count of bases not matched to a gene: 4. For the CDR3, the DNA is TGTGCCGCAGGGGGCTGGACTGAAGCTTTCTTT. This codes for CAAGGWTEAFF.

The CDR3 is CASSPHPGGLADNEQFF. The DNA for the CDR3 is TGTGCCAGCAGCCCCCACCCTGGGGGACTAGCGGACAATGAGCAGTTCTTC. The chain links TRBV9 to TRBJ2-1; TRBD2 matches 11 bases. The CDR3 is 17 amino acids. The germline V gene encodes CDR1 SGDLS and CDR2 YYNGEE. J gave up 5 bases and V 4 bases, and 11 bases lay outside the gene matches.

The J gene is TRBJ1-4, the V gene TRBV3-1; D remains ambiguous. V was pared by 4 bases and J by 2 bases, with 14 bases between. The CDR3 is 16 amino acids. Germline V lookup: CDR1 LGHDT, CDR2 YNNKEL (reference sequence). CDR3 sequence: CASSPSLEGTNEKLFF. The CDR3 DNA is TGTGCCAGCAGCCCTTCGTTGGAAGGTACTAATGAAAAACTGTTTTTT.

J is TRBJ2-7 and V is TRBV2; no reliable D call. The germline V gene has CDR1 SNHLY and CDR2 FYNNEI. Trimming cost V 7 bases and J 6 bases, with 19 bases left between them. CDR3 length: 14 amino acids. The CDR3 DNA follows: TGTGCCAGCACAGAAAGCCATATCCCTACCGAGCAGTACTTC. Its protein is CASTESHIPTEQYF.

The chain uses TRBV5-1 and TRBJ2-5; no clear D gene. CDR3 length: 16 residues. From germline, CDR1 is SGHRS and CDR2 YFSETQ. V shed 8 bases and J shed 2 bases, with 22 bases lying between them. The CDR3 protein is CARSQVVGSRQETQYF. The CDR3, as DNA: TGCGCCAGATCACAAGTTGTGGGCAGCCGGCAAGAGACCCAGTACTTC. Full variable domain (rest looked up from reference TRBV5-1 and TRBJ2-5): KAGVTQTPRYLIKTRGQQVTLSCSPISGHRSVSWYQQTPGQGLQFLFEYFSETQRNKGNFPGRFSGRQFSNSRSEMNVSTLELGDSALYLCARSQVVGSRQETQYFGPGTRLLVL.

The V and J genes are TRBV7-9 and TRBJ2-3; 14 bases are shared with TRBD2. The germline V gene has CDR1 SEHNR and CDR2 FQNEAQ (reference sequence). Germline trimming cut 11 bases from V and 2 bases from J; bases unmatched to any gene: 3. This CDR3 comprises 14 residues. In DNA, the CDR3 is TGTGCCGGGGGACTAGCGGGAGACACAGATACGCAGTATTTT. It is translated as CAGGLAGDTDTQYF.

The chain recombines TRBV20-1 with TRBJ2-1, with D perhaps being TRBD1 or TRBD2 (5 bases each). There are 11 residues in the CDR3. From germline, CDR1 is DFQATT and CDR2 SNEGSKA (reference sequence). The V and J ends lost 7 bases and 6 bases respectively, with 10 bases between them. The CDR3: CSVPGTNEQFF. CDR3 nucleotide sequence: TGCAGTGTTCCCGGGACCAATGAGCAGTTCTTC.